The 24 T cell receptor beta chains listed next were all sequenced from one sample in a study of shared clonotypes between healthy human individuals. TCRdb's copy holds only in-frame clones and misses some; the assay was immunoSEQ multiplex PCR. The sample holds approximately 1,000,000 clones; around 78% are singletons and the top ten take more than 0.5%. Material for sequencing was memory CD4+ T cells from PBMCs. The sample's subset: CD45RA-negative fraction. The receptors shown here come from a man aged 18 to 30 in good health. Some clones in this sample may be carry-over from other donors' samples.

The chain uses TRBV5-1 and TRBJ2-1; the D gene is possibly TRBD1 (5 bases). Trimming took off 0 bases at V and 0 bases at J, with 7 bases between the two ends. CDR1 is SGHRS and CDR2 is YFSETQ in the germline V gene. The CDR3 consists of 15 residues. The CDR3 DNA reads as TGCGCCAGCAGCTTGGGAGACAGCTCCTACAATGAGCAGTTCTTC. Its translation is CASSLGDSSYNEQFF.

CDR3 sequence reads: CASSLEFLGVFSNEQFF. CDR3 sequence (DNA): TGTGCCAGCAGCTTGGAATTTTTGGGGGTGTTCAGCAATGAGCAGTTCTTC. The chain is built from TRBV5-6 and TRBJ2-1; either TRBD1 or TRBD2 may fit D (5 bases each). This CDR3 is 17 amino acids long. The V gene's germline CDR1 is SGHDT and CDR2 YYEEEE. Between the trimmed V and J ends, which lost 0 bases and 6 bases, there was a span of 19 bases.

The chain uses TRBV6-5 and TRBJ2-1; 9 bases are a match to TRBD1. The ends lost 4 bases at V and 2 bases at J; junction bases unmatched: 6. Germline values: CDR1 MNHEY, CDR2 SVGAGI. The CDR3 consists of 16 residues. The CDR3 here is CASSSGQGGPYNEQFF. In DNA form, the CDR3 reads TGTGCCAGCAGTTCGGGACAGGGTGGTCCCTACAATGAGCAGTTCTTC.

There are many counts of this clone. The chain links TRBV7-2 to TRBJ2-7; 10 positions agree with TRBD2. J lost 8 bases, V lost 5 bases, and 12 bases had no gene match. This CDR3 comprises 15 residues. In germline, CDR1 is SGHTA, CDR2 FQGNSA. DNA of the CDR3: TGTGCCAGCAGCGAGCGGACTAGCGGAGGGCCCCAGCAGTACTTC. Its protein product is CASSERTSGGPQQYF.

The chain's CDR3 is CSAVGGREVNEQYF. The DNA for the CDR3 is TGCAGCGCGGTGGGGGGCAGGGAAGTAAACGAGCAGTACTTC. The chain uses TRBV29-1 and TRBJ2-7; D possibly uses TRBD1 or TRBD2 (6 bases each). The CDR3 runs 14 residues. V lost 7 bases to trimming and J lost 5 bases, with 21 bases between them. CDR1 SQVTM and CDR2 ANQGSEA come from the germline V gene.

As concerns this clone: The same CDR3 is also encoded by other DNA sequences in this sample. This rearrangement joins TRBV2 to TRBJ1-1; D is unresolved. This CDR3 contains 13 residues. Germline values: CDR1 SNHLY, CDR2 FYNNEI. V was trimmed by 2 bases and J by 3 bases, leaving 7 bases between them. CDR3 sequence (DNA): TGTGCCAGCAGTGAAAGGAGAGACACTGAAGCTTTCTTT. Encoded protein: CASSERRDTEAFF.

The chain recombines TRBV7-7 with TRBJ2-5; 7 positions match TRBD1. Germline lookup yields CDR1 SSHAT and CDR2 FNYEAQ (reference sequence). CDR3 length: 13 amino acids. The V and J ends lost 5 bases and 5 bases, in that order; junction bases with no gene match: 5. CDR3 DNA sequence: TGTGCCAGCAGCGTGGACAGGAGGGAGACCCAGTACTTC. The encoded protein is CASSVDRRETQYF.

The chain joins TRBV29-1 to TRBJ1-5, with 8 bases that match TRBD1. V was clipped by 3 bases and J by 4 bases; unmatched bases: 2. Per the germline V gene, CDR1 is SQVTM and CDR2 is ANQGSEA. The CDR3 runs to 13 residues. CDR3 residues: CSVETGVNQPQHF. CDR3 DNA sequence: TGCAGCGTTGAGACAGGGGTGAATCAGCCCCAGCATTTT.

V and J are TRBV27 and TRBJ1-1; no clear D gene. The CDR3 covers 15 residues. V was trimmed by 5 bases and J by 2 bases, leaving 15 bases between them. Germline V gives CDR1 MNHEY, CDR2 SMNVEV (reference sequence). CDR3 DNA sequence: TGTGCCAGCAGTGCGCGGATGAAAATAAACACTGAAGCTTTCTTT. Amino acid sequence: CASSARMKINTEAFF.

This chain links TRBV29-1 with TRBJ2-5; D gene ambiguous. CDR1 is SQVTM, CDR2 ANQGSEA, per germline. This CDR3 comprises 11 residues. V lost 4 bases and J 3 bases, leaving 6 bases between the germline ends. The DNA for the CDR3 is TGCAGCGTTGTTGGGGAAGAGACCCAGTACTTC. Its protein product is CSVVGEETQYF. Using reference TRBV29-1 and TRBJ2-5 for the parts outside the CDR3, the full variable domain is SAVISQKPSRDICQRGTSLTIQCQVDSQVTMMFWYRQQPGQSLTLIATANQGSEATYESGFVIDKFPISRPNLTFSTLTVSNMSPEDSSIYLCSVVGEETQYFGPGTRLLVL.

The chain carries TRBV28 and TRBJ2-1; TRBD2 agrees at 8 bases. V lost 7 bases, J lost 4 bases, and 12 bases stayed unmatched. Per germline, CDR1 MDHEN and CDR2 SYDVKM. The length of the CDR3 is 16 residues. The CDR3, as DNA: TGTGCCAGCACCACAGCTGCCGGGACTAGATACAATGAGCAGTTCTTC. Translated: CASTTAAGTRYNEQFF.

In this sample, this clone turned up a few times. This chain joins TRBV30 and TRBJ1-2, with D possibly being TRBD1 (5 bases). The CDR3 consists of 12 residues. Trimming cost V 5 bases and J 1 base, with 8 bases left between them. CDR1 and CDR2 (germline): GTSNPN, SVGIG (reference sequence). CDR3 region: CAWRDLNYGYTF. In nucleotides, the CDR3 is TGTGCCTGGCGGGACCTTAACTATGGCTACACCTTC.

This chain connects TRBV11-2 to TRBJ2-7; 10 bases align to TRBD1. CDR1 and CDR2 (germline): SGHAT, FQNNGV. The CDR3 is made up of 15 amino acids. V gave up 2 bases and J gave up 4 bases; unmatched junction bases: 5. This chain's CDR3 is CASSLLGTGVYEQYF. In DNA form, the CDR3 reads TGTGCCAGCAGCTTACTAGGGACAGGGGTGTACGAGCAGTACTTC.

The count of this clone is one. V usage is TRBV18 and J usage is TRBJ1-2; 8 positions agree with TRBD1. Germline CDR1 is KGHSH and CDR2 is LQKENI. J gave up 1 base and V 3 bases, and 7 bases lay outside the gene matches. This CDR3 spans 16 amino acids. CDR3 sequence reads: CASSPGQGYFNYGYTF. The CDR3 coding sequence is TGTGCCAGCTCACCCGGACAGGGTTACTTTAACTATGGCTACACCTTC.

The chain recombines TRBV2 with TRBJ1-1; D is perhaps TRBD1 (6 bases). With 10 bases removed from V and 6 bases from J, the gap between germline ends came to 15 bases. Germline V gene sequence: CDR1 SNHLY, CDR2 FYNNEI. The CDR3 loop spans 12 amino acids. The CDR3: CATATGTPEAFF. The CDR3 DNA reads TGTGCCACCGCGACAGGCACCCCTGAAGCTTTCTTT.

This clone was seen repeatedly, ten times or more. The CDR3 loop is CASSKVPSSMTGGKTYEQYF. CDR3 nucleotide sequence: TGTGCCAGCAGCAAAGTTCCGAGTAGTATGACCGGGGGAAAGACCTACGAGCAGTACTTC. The rearrangement uses TRBV21-1 and TRBJ2-7; the table's D gene call, TRBD2, was not cross checked with the DNA. TRBV21-1 is noted as a pseudogene. The CDR3 has 20 amino acids.

The V call is TRBV29-1, the J call TRBJ2-1; the match to TRBD1 covers 8 bases. Per the germline V gene, CDR1 is SQVTM and CDR2 is ANQGSEA. The J segment lost 6 bases and the V segment lost 6 bases, leaving 10 bases of the junction unmatched. This CDR3 spans 14 amino acids. CDR3 nucleotide sequence: TGCAGCGTACTACTTGGACAGGGAGGCAATGAGCAGTTCTTC. This encodes CSVLLGQGGNEQFF.

This clone appeared a single time. V is TRBV28 and J is TRBJ2-1, with 10 bases aligning to TRBD2. The CDR3 has 20 residues. The germline gives CDR1 MDHEN, CDR2 SYDVKM. V was pared by 5 bases and J by 1 base, with 17 bases of the junction left unmatched. CDR3 coding DNA: TGTGCCAGCAGTCCCGCCGGGGGGAGCGGGAGGGCCGATTCCTACAATGAGCAGTTCTTC. Amino acid sequence: CASSPAGGSGRADSYNEQFF.

J is TRBJ1-2 and V is TRBV2, with TRBD1 matching 9 bases. The J segment lost 3 bases and the V segment lost 8 bases, leaving 4 bases of the junction unmatched. The CDR3 contains 13 residues. From germline, CDR1 is SNHLY and CDR2 FYNNEI. CDR3 sequence reads: CASGDREDYGYTF. As DNA, the CDR3 is TGTGCCAGCGGGGACAGGGAGGACTATGGCTACACCTTC.

This chain uses TRBV5-1 with TRBJ2-1; D perhaps matches TRBD1 (6 bases). CDR3 length: 17 residues. Per the germline V gene, CDR1 is SGHRS and CDR2 is YFSETQ. V was pared by 0 bases and J by 8 bases, with 21 bases between. The CDR3: CASSLGPRSDSGDEQFF. CDR3 DNA sequence: TGCGCCAGCAGCTTGGGGCCGCGGTCGGACAGCGGCGATGAGCAGTTCTTC.

The chain links TRBV6-5 to TRBJ1-1; D remains unclear. Per germline, CDR1 MNHEY and CDR2 SVGAGI. The CDR3 sequence is 12 residues long. Trimming cost V 4 bases and J 9 bases, with 12 bases left between them. CDR3 in amino acids: CASSSAGMQAFF. The CDR3 region has the DNA TGTGCCAGCAGTTCCGCAGGAATGCAAGCTTTCTTT.

The rearrangement uses TRBV7-2 and TRBJ2-7; D remains unclear. Trimming shortened V by 3 bases and J by 3 bases, and 18 bases separated the two germline ends. The germline V gene has CDR1 SGHTA and CDR2 FQGNSA. The CDR3 has 16 residues. CDR3 coding DNA: TGTGCCAGCAGCTTTAGTTCGTTAGACTTCAGCTACGAGCAGTACTTC. Protein: CASSFSSLDFSYEQYF.

The chain couples TRBV5-1 to TRBJ2-2; 8 bases fit TRBD1. The length of the CDR3 is 16 residues. Trimming cost V 3 bases and J 3 bases; bases outside gene matches: 7. Germline-derived CDR1 and CDR2 are SGHRS and YFSETQ. CDR3 residues: CASSSGQVVYTGELFF. The CDR3 DNA follows: TGCGCCAGCAGCTCGGGACAGGTAGTTTACACCGGGGAGCTGTTTTTT.

The V and J genes are TRBV6-5 and TRBJ2-5; weak D call: TRBD2 (6 bases). The V end lost 6 bases, the J end lost 3 bases, and 11 bases lay between the germline ends. This CDR3 is 13 amino acids long. Germline V gives CDR1 MNHEY, CDR2 SVGAGI. DNA of the CDR3: TGTGCCAGCAGCCAGCGGGCAAAAGAGACCCAGTACTTC. It codes for CASSQRAKETQYF.